A selection of T cell receptor beta chains follows, all from one sample in a study of OX40 agonist ivuxolimab in advanced cancers. The method was immunoSEQ multiplex PCR; TCRdb's version includes in-frame clones alone and lacks a portion of them. Of under 95,000 clones listed, over 90% are singletons. Material: CD4+ or CD8+ T cells sorted from blood, obtained in a trial of the OX40 agonist ivuxolimab. These receptor sequences come from an adult with an advanced solid tumor such as melanoma, head and neck, liver or kidney cancer. CDR3s include the opening cysteine and the closing phenylalanine or tryptophan. Fields, in order: D gene, clone size, V gene, J gene, CDR3 DNA, CDR3 protein. The D gene is left open where the match is weak. Size is omitted from some rows. Given values are once, few, many or a class for expanded clones.

d_call: -; clone_size: -; v_call: TRBV11-3; j_call: TRBJ2-3; cdr3_nt: TGTGCCAGCAGCCAGGGGACCACAGATACGCAGTATTTT; cdr3_aa: CASSQGTTDTQYF
d_call: TRBD1; clone_size: -; v_call: TRBV11-2; j_call: TRBJ2-7; cdr3_nt: TGTGCCAGCAGCTTAGCAGGGACAGGGCCCGAGCAGTACTTC; cdr3_aa: CASSLAGTGPEQYF
d_call: -; clone_size: -; v_call: TRBV27; j_call: TRBJ2-1; cdr3_nt: TGTGCCAGCAGTTTATCCCGTGCGGGGGCGGGTGAGCAGTTCTTC; cdr3_aa: CASSLSRAGAGEQFF
d_call: -; clone_size: -; v_call: TRBV7-6; j_call: TRBJ2-5; cdr3_nt: TGTGCCAGCAGCTTAATAGCGGAACCTGCCTTAGGGGAGACCCAGTACTTC; cdr3_aa: CASSLIAEPALGETQYF
d_call: TRBD1; clone_size: once; v_call: TRBV13; j_call: TRBJ2-1; cdr3_nt: TGTGCCAGCAGCCTGGGACAGGGGGCTTACAATGAGCAGTTCTTC; cdr3_aa: CASSLGQGAYNEQFF
d_call: -; clone_size: few; v_call: TRBV5-1; j_call: TRBJ2-2; cdr3_nt: TGCGCCAGCAGCTTGTACAACACCGGGGAGCTGTTTTTT; cdr3_aa: CASSLYNTGELFF
d_call: -; clone_size: -; v_call: TRBV19; j_call: TRBJ2-7; cdr3_nt: TGTGCCAGTAGTATCCAAGGCCCGCCGTTTGGGGAGCAGTACTTC; cdr3_aa: CASSIQGPPFGEQYF
d_call: -; clone_size: -; v_call: TRBV27; j_call: TRBJ2-5; cdr3_nt: TGTGCCAGCAGTTTAGAAGGGAGGCCCCAAGAGACCCAGTACTTC; cdr3_aa: CASSLEGRPQETQYF
d_call: TRBD1; clone_size: once; v_call: TRBV11-2; j_call: TRBJ2-7; cdr3_nt: TGTGCCAGCAGCATTGGACAGGGAAACTACGAGCAGTACTTC; cdr3_aa: CASSIGQGNYEQYF
d_call: -; clone_size: -; v_call: TRBV5-1; j_call: TRBJ2-7; cdr3_nt: TGCGCCAGCAGCTGGAGGGGGTCCGGTGACGAGCAGTACTTC; cdr3_aa: CASSWRGSGDEQYF
d_call: TRBD1; clone_size: -; v_call: TRBV9; j_call: TRBJ1-6; cdr3_nt: TGTGCCAGCAGCGTAGAGGACAGGCCTACTTATAATTCACCCCTCCACTTT; cdr3_aa: CASSVEDRPTYNSPLHF
d_call: -; clone_size: once; v_call: TRBV4-1; j_call: TRBJ2-7; cdr3_nt: TGCGCCAGCAGCCAAGGGGACCCAACCTACGAGCAGTACTTC; cdr3_aa: CASSQGDPTYEQYF
d_call: -; clone_size: -; v_call: TRBV5-4; j_call: TRBJ1-1; cdr3_nt: TGTGCCAGCAGCTTGGCCAGGGGCGGAACTGAAGCTTTCTTT; cdr3_aa: CASSLARGGTEAFF
d_call: -; clone_size: -; v_call: TRBV27; j_call: TRBJ1-6; cdr3_nt: TGTGCCAGCAGTTGGCGGGGTGGCTATTCACCCCTCCACTTT; cdr3_aa: CASSWRGGYSPLHF
d_call: -; clone_size: -; v_call: TRBV29-1; j_call: TRBJ2-1; cdr3_nt: TGCAGCGGAGAAGATTCACAGGACTCGGACAATGAGCAGTTCTTC; cdr3_aa: CSGEDSQDSDNEQFF
d_call: -; clone_size: -; v_call: TRBV27; j_call: TRBJ2-1; cdr3_nt: TGTGCCAGCAGACAGGGAGGCCCCAATGAGCAGTTCTTC; cdr3_aa: CASRQGGPNEQFF
d_call: -; clone_size: -; v_call: TRBV10-3; j_call: TRBJ2-7; cdr3_nt: TGTGCCGCAACGCAGGGGGGCACCTACGAGCAGTACTTC; cdr3_aa: CAATQGGTYEQYF
d_call: -; clone_size: few; v_call: TRBV30; j_call: TRBJ1-4; cdr3_nt: TGTGCCTGGAGTCCCGGGTTATCCGCAACTAATGAAAAACTGTTTTTT; cdr3_aa: CAWSPGLSATNEKLFF
d_call: -; clone_size: -; v_call: TRBV5-4; j_call: TRBJ1-3; cdr3_nt: TGTGCCAGCAGCCGCGGAAACACCATATATTTT; cdr3_aa: CASSRGNTIYF
d_call: TRBD1; clone_size: -; v_call: TRBV9; j_call: TRBJ2-5; cdr3_nt: TGTGCCAGCAGCGTAGTACCGGACAGGCAAGAGACCCAGTACTTC; cdr3_aa: CASSVVPDRQETQYF
d_call: -; clone_size: -; v_call: TRBV27; j_call: TRBJ2-1; cdr3_nt: TGTGCCAGCAGTCCCGAGACAGGCTACAATGAGCAGTTCTTC; cdr3_aa: CASSPETGYNEQFF
d_call: TRBD1; clone_size: -; v_call: TRBV7-6; j_call: TRBJ1-4; cdr3_nt: TGTGCCAGCAGCCTAACGACAGGGGGAGCAACTAATGAAAAACTGTTTTTT; cdr3_aa: CASSLTTGGATNEKLFF
d_call: -; clone_size: -; v_call: TRBV6-5; j_call: TRBJ2-7; cdr3_nt: TGTGCCAGCAGTTACTCTTCCCCTAACGAGCAGTACTTC; cdr3_aa: CASSYSSPNEQYF
d_call: -; clone_size: -; v_call: TRBV2; j_call: TRBJ2-2; cdr3_nt: TGTGCCAGCAGTGTTCCGAACACCGGGGAGCTGTTTTTT; cdr3_aa: CASSVPNTGELFF
d_call: -; clone_size: -; v_call: TRBV30; j_call: TRBJ2-3; cdr3_nt: TGTGCCTGGAGTGTAGATACGACAGGAGATACGCAGTATTTT; cdr3_aa: CAWSVDTTGDTQYF
d_call: -; clone_size: -; v_call: TRBV5-8; j_call: TRBJ1-6; cdr3_nt: TGTGCCAGCAGCTTGAACAGGGCTTTGTATAATTCACCCCTCCACTTT; cdr3_aa: CASSLNRALYNSPLHF
d_call: -; clone_size: -; v_call: TRBV7-2; j_call: TRBJ2-5; cdr3_nt: TGTGCCAGCAGCAGGACCTATATGGGGTTAGCGGCCGAGACCCAGTACTTC; cdr3_aa: CASSRTYMGLAAETQYF
d_call: -; clone_size: -; v_call: TRBV5-1; j_call: TRBJ2-7; cdr3_nt: TGCGCCAGCAGCTTGGACGGAGACTACGAGCAGTACTTC; cdr3_aa: CASSLDGDYEQYF
d_call: -; clone_size: -; v_call: TRBV28; j_call: TRBJ1-2; cdr3_nt: TGTGCCAGCAGTTTTGGTTCTTGGAATGGCTACACCTTC; cdr3_aa: CASSFGSWNGYTF
d_call: -; clone_size: -; v_call: TRBV6-5; j_call: TRBJ2-7; cdr3_nt: TGTGCCAGCAGCCCCCTGAGGTCGGGGGCCTACGAGCAGTACTTC; cdr3_aa: CASSPLRSGAYEQYF
d_call: -; clone_size: -; v_call: TRBV19; j_call: TRBJ2-5; cdr3_nt: TGTGCCAGTAGTATAGATCCCCTTGGGGAGACCCAGTACTTC; cdr3_aa: CASSIDPLGETQYF
d_call: TRBD2; clone_size: -; v_call: TRBV7-9; j_call: TRBJ2-5; cdr3_nt: TGTGCCAGCAGCCGACTAGCGGCAAACCAAGAGACCCAGTACTTC; cdr3_aa: CASSRLAANQETQYF
d_call: TRBD2; clone_size: -; v_call: TRBV9; j_call: TRBJ2-7; cdr3_nt: TGTGCCAGCAGCGTAGATGGGGTGCCTTGGGAGGGCGATGGGGAGCAGTACTTC; cdr3_aa: CASSVDGVPWEGDGEQYF
d_call: -; clone_size: -; v_call: TRBV6-5; j_call: TRBJ2-6; cdr3_nt: TGTGCCAGCAGCCCGTTTTCTGGGGCCAACGTCCTGACTTTC; cdr3_aa: CASSPFSGANVLTF
d_call: TRBD1; clone_size: -; v_call: TRBV7-3; j_call: TRBJ2-1; cdr3_nt: TGTGCCAGCAGCCCTGGGACAGGTCCCAATGAGCAGTTCTTC; cdr3_aa: CASSPGTGPNEQFF
d_call: -; clone_size: -; v_call: TRBV2; j_call: TRBJ2-7; cdr3_nt: TGTGCCACCGAGACAGGCGGCGAGCAGTACTTC; cdr3_aa: CATETGGEQYF
d_call: TRBD1; clone_size: -; v_call: TRBV5-6; j_call: TRBJ1-4; cdr3_nt: TGTGCCAGCAGCCACGGGACAGGGGTAGAAAAACTGTTTTTT; cdr3_aa: CASSHGTGVEKLFF
d_call: -; clone_size: -; v_call: TRBV10-3; j_call: TRBJ2-7; cdr3_nt: TGTGCCATCAGTGGCGAGAACTCCTACGAGCAGTACTTC; cdr3_aa: CAISGENSYEQYF
d_call: -; clone_size: many; v_call: TRBV20-1; j_call: TRBJ1-2; cdr3_nt: TGCAGTGGGGGGGATAACTATGGCTACACCTTC; cdr3_aa: CSGGDNYGYTF